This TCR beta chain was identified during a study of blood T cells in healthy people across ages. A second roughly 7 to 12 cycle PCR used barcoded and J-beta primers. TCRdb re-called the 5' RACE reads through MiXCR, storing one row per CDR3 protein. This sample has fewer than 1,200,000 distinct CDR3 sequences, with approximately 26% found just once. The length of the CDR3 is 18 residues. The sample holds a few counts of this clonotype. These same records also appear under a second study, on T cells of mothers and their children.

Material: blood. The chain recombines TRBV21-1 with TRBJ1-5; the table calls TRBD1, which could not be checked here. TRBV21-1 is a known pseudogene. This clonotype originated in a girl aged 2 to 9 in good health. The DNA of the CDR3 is TGTGCCAGCAGCCCAGACAGAGGGGCAGTAAAGGTCAATCAGCCCCAGCATTTT. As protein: CASSPDRGAVKVNQPQHF.